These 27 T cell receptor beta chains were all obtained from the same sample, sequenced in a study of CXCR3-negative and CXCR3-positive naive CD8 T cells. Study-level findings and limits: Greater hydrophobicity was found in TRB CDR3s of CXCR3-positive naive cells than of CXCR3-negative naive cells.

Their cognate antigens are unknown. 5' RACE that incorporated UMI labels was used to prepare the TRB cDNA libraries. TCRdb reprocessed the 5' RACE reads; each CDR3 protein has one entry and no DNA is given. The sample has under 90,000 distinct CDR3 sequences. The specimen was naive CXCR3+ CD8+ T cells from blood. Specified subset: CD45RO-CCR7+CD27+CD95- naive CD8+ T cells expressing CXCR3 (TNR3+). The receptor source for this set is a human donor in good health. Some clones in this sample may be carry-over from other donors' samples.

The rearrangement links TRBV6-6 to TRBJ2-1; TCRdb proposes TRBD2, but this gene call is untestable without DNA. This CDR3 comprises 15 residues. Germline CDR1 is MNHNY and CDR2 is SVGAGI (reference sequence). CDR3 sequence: CASSYGLAGNNEQFF.

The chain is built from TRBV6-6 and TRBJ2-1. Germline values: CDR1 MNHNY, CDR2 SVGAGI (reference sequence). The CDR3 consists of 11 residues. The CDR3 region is CASSYSGEQFF.

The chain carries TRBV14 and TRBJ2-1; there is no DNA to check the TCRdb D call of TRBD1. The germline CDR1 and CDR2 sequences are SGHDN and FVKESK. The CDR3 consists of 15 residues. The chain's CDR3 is CASSQEGAAIWEQFF.

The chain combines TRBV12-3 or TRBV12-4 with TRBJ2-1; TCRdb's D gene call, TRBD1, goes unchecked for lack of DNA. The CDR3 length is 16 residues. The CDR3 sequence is CASSSQGDRSYNEQFF.

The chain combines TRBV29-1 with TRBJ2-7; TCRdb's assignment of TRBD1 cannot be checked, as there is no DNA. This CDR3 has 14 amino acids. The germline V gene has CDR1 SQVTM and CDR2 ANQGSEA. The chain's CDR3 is CSVGPGGAYYEQYF.

CDR3 sequence: CSAQIRGFEETQYF. V gene TRBV29-1 combines with J gene TRBJ2-5. The CDR3 is 14 amino acids. Germline CDR1 SQVTM, CDR2 ANQGSEA.

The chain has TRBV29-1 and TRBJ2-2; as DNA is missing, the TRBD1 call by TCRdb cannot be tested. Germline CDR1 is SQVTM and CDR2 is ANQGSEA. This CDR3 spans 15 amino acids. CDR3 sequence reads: CSALQGMARTGELFF.

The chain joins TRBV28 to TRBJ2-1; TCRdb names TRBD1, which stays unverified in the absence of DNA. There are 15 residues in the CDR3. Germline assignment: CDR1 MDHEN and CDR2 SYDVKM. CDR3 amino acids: CASSLLGTDYNEQFF.

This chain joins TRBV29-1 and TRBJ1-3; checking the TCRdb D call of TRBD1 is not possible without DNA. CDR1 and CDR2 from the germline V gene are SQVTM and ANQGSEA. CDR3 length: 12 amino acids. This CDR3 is CSAQGAGNTIYF.

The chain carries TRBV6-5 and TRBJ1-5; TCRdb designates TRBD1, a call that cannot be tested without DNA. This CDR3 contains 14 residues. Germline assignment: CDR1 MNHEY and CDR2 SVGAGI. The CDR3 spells CASSPGGLVQPHHF.

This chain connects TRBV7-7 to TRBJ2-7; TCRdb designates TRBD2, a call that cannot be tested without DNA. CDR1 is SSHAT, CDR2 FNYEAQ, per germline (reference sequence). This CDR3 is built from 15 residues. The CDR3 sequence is CASSRDPGPFYEQYF.

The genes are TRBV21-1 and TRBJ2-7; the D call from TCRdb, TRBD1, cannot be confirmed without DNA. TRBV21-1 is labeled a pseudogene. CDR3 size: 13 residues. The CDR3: CADDRGHWYEQYF.

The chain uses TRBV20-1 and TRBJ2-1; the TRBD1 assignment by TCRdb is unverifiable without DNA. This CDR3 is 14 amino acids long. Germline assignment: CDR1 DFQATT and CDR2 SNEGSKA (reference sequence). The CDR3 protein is CSARAAGDYNEQFF.

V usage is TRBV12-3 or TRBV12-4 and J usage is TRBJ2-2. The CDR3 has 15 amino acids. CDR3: CASSLAGSNTGELFF.

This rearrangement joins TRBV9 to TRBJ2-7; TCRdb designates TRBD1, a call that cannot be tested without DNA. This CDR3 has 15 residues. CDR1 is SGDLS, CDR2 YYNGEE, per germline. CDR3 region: CASSVGGTGGYEQYF.

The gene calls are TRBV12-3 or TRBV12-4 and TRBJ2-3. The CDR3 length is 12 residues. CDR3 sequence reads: CASSLGLYLQYF.

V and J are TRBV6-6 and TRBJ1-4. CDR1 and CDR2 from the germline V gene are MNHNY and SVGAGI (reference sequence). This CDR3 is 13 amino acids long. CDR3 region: CASSRFEDEKLFF.

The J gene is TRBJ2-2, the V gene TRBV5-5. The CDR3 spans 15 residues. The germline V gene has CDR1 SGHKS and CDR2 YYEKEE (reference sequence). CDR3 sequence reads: CASSLGQTNTGELFF.

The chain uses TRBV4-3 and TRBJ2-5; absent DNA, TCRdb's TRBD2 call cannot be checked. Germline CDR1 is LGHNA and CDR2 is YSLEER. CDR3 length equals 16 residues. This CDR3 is CASSQDRGAGPETQYF.

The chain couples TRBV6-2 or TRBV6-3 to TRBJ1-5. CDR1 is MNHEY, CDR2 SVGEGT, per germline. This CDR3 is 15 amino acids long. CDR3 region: CASSYLFENNQPQHF.

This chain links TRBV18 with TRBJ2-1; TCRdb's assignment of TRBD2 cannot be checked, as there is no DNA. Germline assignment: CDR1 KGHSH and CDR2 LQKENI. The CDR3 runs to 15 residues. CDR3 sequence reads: CASSQTSGSLDEQFF.

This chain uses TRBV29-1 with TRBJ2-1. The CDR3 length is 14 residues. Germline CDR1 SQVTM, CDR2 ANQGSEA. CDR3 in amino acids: CSVVGLGSYNEQFF.

The CDR3 is CASSLAAFQETQYF. V is TRBV5-1 and J is TRBJ2-5. Germline V gene sequence: CDR1 SGHRS, CDR2 YFSETQ. This CDR3 region has 14 residues.

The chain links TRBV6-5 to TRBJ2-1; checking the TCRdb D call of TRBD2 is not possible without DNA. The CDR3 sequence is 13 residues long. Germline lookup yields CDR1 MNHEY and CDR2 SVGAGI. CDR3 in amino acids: CASSYSTRGDPFF.

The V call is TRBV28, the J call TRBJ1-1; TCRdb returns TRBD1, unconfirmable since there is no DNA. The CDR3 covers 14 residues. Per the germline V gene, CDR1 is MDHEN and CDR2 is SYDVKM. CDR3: CASSLGRGATEAFF.

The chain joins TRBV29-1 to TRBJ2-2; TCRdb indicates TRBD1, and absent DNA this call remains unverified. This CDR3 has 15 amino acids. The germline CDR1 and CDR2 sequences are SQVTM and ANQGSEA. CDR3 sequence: CSVEPGDRNTGELFF.

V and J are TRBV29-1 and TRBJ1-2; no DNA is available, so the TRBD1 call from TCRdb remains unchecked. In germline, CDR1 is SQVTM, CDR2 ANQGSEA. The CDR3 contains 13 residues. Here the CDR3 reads CSVLTGGLYGYTF.